Presented here are 17 T cell receptor beta chains from one specimen sequenced in a study of CD8 T cells in ankylosing spondylitis (dated by TCRdb to 2016 to 2017). Libraries were made using 5' RACE. The listed sequencing device is Illumina HiSeq 2500. TCRdb took the public reads, trimmed them with fastp at Q25, ran MiXCR for clone calling and kept in-frame beta chains. CDR3 protein duplicates are merged, each entry listing the most common genes and DNA. Recorded for this sample are 150,000 to 200,000 distinct CDR3 sequences; roughly 12% of them occurred a single time. The ten largest clonotypes hold about 29% of the sample. Sequencing was carried out using blood, either unsorted or a sorted T cell fraction (not recorded which). The receptors originated from a male donor with ankylosing spondylitis or in good health (not recorded which).

The chain combines TRBV3-1 with TRBJ2-7; D remains ambiguous. V gave up 1 base and J gave up 1 base, with 5 bases separating them. Germline V gene data show CDR1 as LGHDT and CDR2 as YNNKEL (reference sequence). The CDR3 loop spans 13 amino acids. The CDR3 here is CASSQVDSYEQYF. DNA for the CDR3: TGTGCCAGCAGCCAAGTGGATTCCTACGAGCAGTACTTC.

In its sample, this clonotype was seen a few times. V gene TRBV4-3 combines with J gene TRBJ1-5, with a weak D call TRBD1 (5 bases). Trimming shortened V by 0 bases and J by 5 bases, and 14 bases separated the two germline ends. The CDR3 is 16 amino acids. From germline, CDR1 is LGHNA and CDR2 YSLEER. The CDR3: CASSQDMSRVDQPQHF. Here the CDR3 DNA reads TGCGCCAGCAGCCAAGATATGAGCAGGGTGGATCAGCCCCAGCATTTT.

This clonotype was recorded at least ten times. The V and J genes are TRBV28 and TRBJ2-7, with 13 bases identical to TRBD2. Germline V gene lookup returns CDR1 MDHEN and CDR2 SYDVKM. CDR3 length: 15 residues. V was pared by 5 bases and J by 2 bases, with 3 bases of the junction left unmatched. The CDR3 nucleotides are TGTGCCAGCAGTATAACTAGCGGGGGGGCCTACGAGCAGTACTTC. This translates into CASSITSGGAYEQYF.

Of note for this clonotype: A read error may be the cause here, since a much bigger clone is one base away. The chain uses TRBV15 and TRBJ2-3; TRBD2 agrees at 10 bases. This CDR3 contains 19 residues. V lost 7 bases, J lost 0 bases, and 16 bases stayed unmatched. CDR1 and CDR2 (germline): LNHNV, YYDKDF (reference sequence). CDR3: CATNLGRTSGEPSTDTQYF. The CDR3 region has the DNA TGTGCCACCAACCTAGGAAGAACTAGCGGGGAACCTAGCACAGATACGCAGTATTTT.

Concerning this clonotype: One base away lies a much larger clone, so this may be a sequencing read error. V and J are TRBV6-2 or TRBV6-3 and TRBJ1-2, with 8 bases matching TRBD1. The CDR3 covers 15 residues. The germline gives CDR1 MNHEY, CDR2 SVGEGT. Written as DNA, the CDR3 is TGTGGCAGCAGACTACCCGGGACAGGATCCTATGGCTACACCTTC. This codes for CGSRLPGTGSYGYTF.

This clonotype was seen repeatedly, ten times or more. The chain carries TRBV12-3 or TRBV12-4 and TRBJ2-2, with 12 bases that match TRBD1. The CDR3 spans 16 residues. The V gene end was trimmed by 6 bases and the J gene end by 5 bases; junction bases not matched to a gene: 7. CDR3 sequence: CASSPGTGGETGELFF. The CDR3 nucleotides read TGTGCCAGCAGCCCAGGGACAGGGGGCGAGACCGGGGAGCTGTTTTTT.

This clonotype was counted ten times or more. This chain links TRBV5-1 with TRBJ2-3; TRBD1 matches 10 bases. The CDR3 has 15 residues. The V gene's germline CDR1 is SGHRS and CDR2 YFSETQ. The J segment lost 7 bases and the V segment lost 9 bases, leaving 14 bases of the junction unmatched. The CDR3 region is CATGPGQGVSNTQYF. The CDR3 DNA follows: TGCGCCACGGGGCCAGGACAGGGGGTTTCGAATACGCAGTATTTT.

In its sample, this clonotype was seen many times. The genes are TRBV12-3 or TRBV12-4 and TRBJ2-7; tentatively, D is TRBD2 (6 bases). CDR3 size: 14 residues. Trimming left V 2 bases short and J 5 bases short, with 13 bases between. The DNA for the CDR3 is TGTGCCAGCAGTTTAATGTCGGGGGTCCACGAGCAGTACTTC. Translating gives CASSLMSGVHEQYF.

The sample holds many counts of this clonotype. This chain connects TRBV30 to TRBJ2-7; 9 nucleotides agree with TRBD1. Germline V gives CDR1 GTSNPN, CDR2 SVGIG (reference sequence). With V trimmed by 5 bases and J by 4 bases, 6 bases remained unmatched. The CDR3 sequence is 13 residues long. As DNA, the CDR3 is TGTGCCTGGGGACAGGGGTCAACTTACGAGCAGTACTTC. It encodes CAWGQGSTYEQYF.

This clonotype has ten or more counts. This chain joins TRBV6-2 or TRBV6-3 and TRBJ1-1, with D perhaps TRBD1 (6 bases). With 0 bases removed from V and 5 bases from J, the gap between germline ends came to 13 bases. Germline assignment: CDR1 MNHEY and CDR2 SVGEGT. There are 15 residues in the CDR3. The DNA of the CDR3 is TGTGCCAGCAGTTACTCAGCTACAGGGATAACTGAAGCTTTCTTT. Translation gives CASSYSATGITEAFF.

This clonotype was seen a handful of times. The CDR3 here is CASSGGTVNTEAFF. DNA of the CDR3: TGTGCCAGCAGCGGCGGGACGGTGAACACTGAAGCTTTCTTT. The chain employs TRBV11-2 and TRBJ1-1; D may be TRBD1 (5 bases). Trimming removed 5 bases at V and 0 bases at J, with 10 bases between. CDR3 length: 14 residues. Germline CDR1 is SGHAT and CDR2 is FQNNGV.

This clonotype was recorded many times. The V and J genes are TRBV10-3 and TRBJ2-5; D might be TRBD1 (6 bases). V shed 10 bases and J shed 5 bases, with 11 bases lying between them. The CDR3 spans 11 residues. CDR1 is ENHRY and CDR2 is SYGVKD in the germline V gene. DNA of the CDR3: TGTGCCACTGGACAGTTGGAGACCCAGTACTTC. Protein product: CATGQLETQYF.

This clonotype was recorded a few times. V is TRBV7-9 and J is TRBJ1-1, with a tentative D call TRBD1 (6 bases). The CDR3 totals 15 residues. Trimming left V 5 bases short and J 1 base short, with 14 bases between. CDR1 is SEHNR and CDR2 is FQNEAQ in the germline V gene (reference sequence). CDR3 sequence (DNA): TGTGCCAGCAGCCGGAAAGGGGGAGCGAACACTGAAGCTTTCTTT. Protein: CASSRKGGANTEAFF.

This clonotype was seen at least ten times. V and J are TRBV9 and TRBJ2-5; 9 bases map to TRBD2. The CDR3 has 15 residues. The J segment lost 3 bases and the V segment lost 4 bases, leaving 7 bases of the junction unmatched. CDR1 and CDR2 (germline): SGDLS, YYNGEE. The CDR3 here is CASSLPGLAKETQYF. The CDR3 coding sequence is TGTGCCAGCAGCTTACCGGGACTAGCTAAAGAGACCCAGTACTTC.

The table lists this clonotype with a few counts. The rearrangement links TRBV15 to TRBJ2-1; unclear D gene. This CDR3 has 16 residues. V lost 0 bases, J lost 0 bases, and 9 bases lay in between. Germline V lookup: CDR1 LNHNV, CDR2 YYDKDF (reference sequence). In nucleotides, the CDR3 is TGTGCCACCAGCAGAGATCTTTCCAGCTCCTACAATGAGCAGTTCTTC. Translating gives CATSRDLSSSYNEQFF.

In this sample, this clonotype turned up many times. V is TRBV2 and J is TRBJ2-6; 8 nucleotides agree with TRBD1. J lost 2 bases, V lost 5 bases, and 5 bases had no gene match. Germline lookup yields CDR1 SNHLY and CDR2 FYNNEI. The CDR3 covers 16 residues. CDR3: CASSPNRGTGANVLTF. CDR3 coding DNA: TGTGCCAGCAGTCCGAACAGGGGGACTGGGGCCAACGTCCTGACTTTC.

The chain employs TRBV18 and TRBJ2-1; either TRBD1 or TRBD2 may supply D (5 bases each). V gave up 3 bases and J gave up 0 bases, with 12 bases separating them. The CDR3 totals 16 residues. Germline V gives CDR1 KGHSH, CDR2 LQKENI. The DNA of the CDR3 is TGTGCCAGCTCACCTCGGGACCGCATCTCCTACAATGAGCAGTTCTTC. It translates to CASSPRDRISYNEQFF.